This paragraph reports one T cell receptor beta chain. Its antigen target is currently unknown. One base away there is no much larger clone; base qualities are not given. The entry originates in a study of chemoradiotherapy in HPV16-positive cancers (dated by TCRdb to the early 2020s). Regarding the complete study: Using functional T-cell assays on cells from two HPV16-positive patients, the researchers defined candidate HPV-specific T-cell clones and common TCR motifs. Whether T-cell immunity against the HPV oncoproteins E6 and E7 changes during chemoradiotherapy and whether survival is affected by this immunity were examined in the study. The candidate HPV-specific TCRs and motifs were then tracked in TCR repertoires from around 93 patients with HPV-related cancers. Findings and caveats that apply to the study as a whole: Expansion of candidate HPV-specific clones and E7-related TCR motifs was observed in the tumor microenvironment during treatment, whereas no such expansion was observed for non-HPV-specific T cells. Among HPV16-positive patients, expansion of HPV-responsive T cells during chemoradiotherapy was associated with better recurrence-free survival. The functional definition of HPV-specific T cells was derived from only a couple of HPV16-positive patients, and the survival association was reported for HPV16-positive patients.

CDR1 and CDR2, looked up from the germline V gene (reference sequence), are LNHDA and SQIVND. Taken from cysteine to phenylalanine, the CDR3 has 13 residues. Left in the record is the CDR3 DNA by itself, 39 bases read in frame from the first base. V is pared back by 11 bases and J by 1 base, with 14 bases lying between the germline termini. Repertoires were sampled multiple times during chemoradiotherapy, which allowed clonal expansion in the tumor microenvironment to be followed. Library preparation employed the immunoSEQ multiplex PCR assay. TCRdb holds this immuneACCESS table with in-frame rearrangements only. Some clones are missing; in checked studies, unresolved V genes explain under half, and the rest has no known cause. This sample has roughly 34,000 clones in its table, and approximately 90% of those were observed once. The top ten clonotypes cover roughly 2% of the sample.

The sequence came from a human donor with HPV-associated anogenital cancer. The V and J genes are TRBV19 and TRBJ1-1; no D gene call is confident. Source: blood, taken from a patient who underwent chemoradiotherapy. DNA sequence: TGTGCCGGCCTCGAGGAGGCGAACACTGAAGCTTTCTTT. Its coded protein is CAGLEEANTEAFF.